These 7 T cell receptor beta chains were all obtained from the same sample, sequenced in a study of T cell responses to AZD1222 COVID-19 vaccine. The protocol was immunoSEQ multiplex PCR, while the TCRdb copy is restricted to in-frame clones and leaves out a portion. The sample yields roughly 80,000 clones, around 89% seen once. Sequences were derived from peripheral blood, sampled on day 0 of AZD1222 vaccination. Receptors originate from an adult in good health.

This clone was seen more than once but under ten times. The rearrangement links TRBV25-1 to TRBJ1-3, with D unclear. V was pared by 4 bases and J by 4 bases, with 14 bases between. Germline V gene sequence: CDR1 MGHDK, CDR2 SYGVNS. The CDR3 runs to 15 residues. CDR3 nucleotides: TGTGCCAGCAGTGTCGTGCGGCAGTCAGGAAACACCATATATTTT. Translating it yields CASSVVRQSGNTIYF. The full variable domain, its missing parts supplied by reference TRBV25-1 and TRBJ1-3, is EADIYQTPRYLVIGTGKKITLECSQTMGHDKMYWYQQDPGMELHLIHYSYGVNSTEKGDLSSESTVSRIRTEHFPLTLESARPSHTSQYLCASSVVRQSGNTIYFGEGSWLTVV.

V is TRBV19 and J is TRBJ1-5, with TRBD1 as a possible D gene (5 bases). CDR1 is LNHDA, CDR2 SQIVND, per germline (reference sequence). The CDR3 is 14 amino acids. Trimming shortened V by 6 bases and J by 6 bases, and 15 bases separated the two germline ends. The CDR3 DNA reads TGTGCCAGTAGAAGTCAGGGTGACGGTCAGCCCCAGCATTTT. Its protein is CASRSQGDGQPQHF.

The rearrangement joins TRBV4-1 to TRBJ1-1, with D maybe TRBD1 (5 bases). This CDR3 has 12 residues. V was clipped by 5 bases and J by 4 bases, with 8 bases between them. CDR1 is MGHRA and CDR2 is YSYEKL in the germline V gene. CDR3 sequence (DNA): TGCGCCAGCAGCAGGGGAGCCACTGAAGCTTTCTTT. Protein: CASSRGATEAFF.

This chain joins TRBV6-5 and TRBJ1-1; 7 bases are a match to TRBD1. The trim removed 7 bases at V and 9 bases at J, leaving 8 bases unmatched. The CDR3 spans 12 residues. Germline V gene lookup returns CDR1 MNHEY and CDR2 SVGAGI. CDR3 region: CASTLRQGKAFF. CDR3 in DNA: TGTGCCAGCACTTTAAGACAGGGAAAAGCTTTCTTT.

The chain recombines TRBV7-9 with TRBJ2-5; the D is unclear. Per germline, CDR1 SEHNR and CDR2 FQNEAQ (reference sequence). The V end lost 5 bases, the J end lost 2 bases, and 9 bases lay between the germline ends. The CDR3 runs to 13 residues. This CDR3 is CASSPGLQETQYF. CDR3 nucleotides: TGTGCCAGCAGCCCCGGGCTACAAGAGACCCAGTACTTC.

The genes are TRBV4-2 and TRBJ2-1, with 12 bases identical to TRBD2. The CDR3 is 15 amino acids. Germline V lookup: CDR1 LGHNA, CDR2 YNFKEQ. Unmatched junction bases numbered 6, after V lost 5 bases and J lost 7 bases. The CDR3 loop is CASSSGLAGSNEQFF. As DNA, the CDR3 is TGTGCCAGCAGCTCAGGACTAGCGGGGAGTAATGAGCAGTTCTTC.

This chain joins TRBV3-1 (or the pseudogene TRBV3-2) and TRBJ2-5; D may be TRBD1 or TRBD2 (5 bases each). Germline lookup yields CDR1 LGHDT and CDR2 YNNKEL (reference sequence). The CDR3 has 12 residues. Trimming took off 4 bases at V and 7 bases at J, with 10 bases between the two ends. The CDR3 bases are TGTGCCAGCAGCCCCACTGGGGGGACCCAGTACTTC. This encodes CASSPTGGTQYF.